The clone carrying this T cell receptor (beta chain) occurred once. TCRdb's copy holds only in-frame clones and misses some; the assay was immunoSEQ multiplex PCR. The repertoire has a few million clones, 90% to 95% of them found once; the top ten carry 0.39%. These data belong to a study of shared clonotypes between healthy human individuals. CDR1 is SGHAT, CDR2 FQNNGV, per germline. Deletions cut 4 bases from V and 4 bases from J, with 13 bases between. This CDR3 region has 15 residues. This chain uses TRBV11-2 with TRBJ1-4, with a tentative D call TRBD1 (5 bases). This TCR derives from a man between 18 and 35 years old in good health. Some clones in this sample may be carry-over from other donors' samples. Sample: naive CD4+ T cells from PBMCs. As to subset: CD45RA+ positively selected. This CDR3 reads CASSWRDAYNEKLFF. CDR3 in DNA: TGTGCCAGCAGCTGGAGGGACGCCTATAATGAAAAACTGTTTTTT.